This T cell receptor beta chain was retrieved from a study of T cell responses to AZD1222 COVID-19 vaccine. Study-wide points: Increases in Spike-specific TCR breadth and depth were seen after two AZD1222 doses. Unmutated variant regions reportedly attract nearly half of all spike-specific TCRs. Donors were largely white British and mainly female; clonal diversity was possibly underestimated.

Germline loops: CDR1 SGHRS, CDR2 YFSETQ. Trimming removed 0 bases at V and 8 bases at J, with 11 bases between. The CDR3 is 13 residues long. Notes on this clone: Antigen unknown.

Data came from immunoSEQ multiplex PCR; TCRdb stores just in-frame clones and leaves some out. Among 90,000 to 150,000 clones listed, around 89% were seen once. Sequencing used peripheral blood, obtained on day 0 of AZD1222 vaccination. The chain uses TRBV5-1 and TRBJ2-5; D unclear. The receptor's source is an adult in good health. The CDR3 loop reads CASSLEVAQTQYF. The CDR3 DNA reads as TGCGCCAGCAGCTTGGAAGTCGCTCAAACCCAGTACTTC.